The 22 T cell receptor beta chains listed next were all sequenced from one sample in a study of a mutant IDH1 vaccine in newly diagnosed glioma (dated by TCRdb to about 2021). The sample's time point, from its label and the paper: baseline, week 1 (first vaccination visit). The intended sense of this specimen's treatment or condition label: pre-vaccination baseline after standard-of-care therapy. The library was obtained by the immunoSEQ multiplex PCR assay. TCRdb holds this immuneACCESS table with in-frame rearrangements only. Some clones are missing; in checked studies, unresolved V genes explain under half, and the rest has no known cause. The sample has about 66,000 clones on record, 65% to 90% of them singletons. About 3% of the sample comes from the top ten. The source was PBMCs, collected from a glioma patient treated with radiotherapy, temozolomide or both. The source of these receptors is a man aged 30 to 39 with glioma.

The rearrangement uses TRBV7-2 and TRBJ2-7, with 7 bases matching TRBD1. V was clipped by 3 bases and J by 3 bases; unmatched bases: 5. This CDR3 is built from 14 residues. The V gene's germline CDR1 is SGHTA and CDR2 FQGNSA. Here the CDR3 DNA reads TGTGCCAGCAGCTTGGGACAGACAGGCTACGAGCAGTACTTC. Translation gives CASSLGQTGYEQYF.

Details on this clone: One end of the junction does not line up with germline, which may come from a read error. The chain couples TRBV5-1 to TRBJ2-5; the D gene is possibly TRBD1 (5 bases). Gene TRBJ2-7 matches the end of the DNA better, so the J call may be wrong. CDR1 is SGHRS and CDR2 is YFSETQ in the germline V gene. CDR3 size: 13 residues. The chain's CDR3 is CACSRDSSYEQYF. CDR3 in DNA: TGCGCCTGCAGCCGAGACAGCTCCTACGAGCAGTACTTC.

The genes are TRBV28 and TRBJ2-1, with TRBD1 identical over 10 bases. The CDR3 runs to 18 residues. V lost 5 bases to trimming and J lost 0 bases; unmatched junction nucleotides: 10. Germline CDR1 MDHEN, CDR2 SYDVKM. The CDR3 region has the DNA TGTGCCAGCAGTCCGGGACAGGGGCTTGGAAACTCCTACAATGAGCAGTTCTTC. Its protein is CASSPGQGLGNSYNEQFF.

This clone turned up a few times. CDR3 in amino acids: CATSRTGNTEAFF. In nucleotides, the CDR3 is TGTGCCACCAGCAGGACAGGGAACACTGAAGCTTTCTTT. This sequence joins TRBV15 and TRBJ1-1; maybe TRBD1 (6 bases). Trimming stripped 3 bases from V and 1 base from J, with 6 bases between. Germline V gene lookup returns CDR1 LNHNV and CDR2 YYDKDF (reference sequence). This CDR3 is 13 amino acids long.

The CDR3 here is CASRTGGSTDTQYF. In nucleotides, the CDR3 is TGTGCCAGCAGAACGGGGGGCAGCACAGATACGCAGTATTTT. The rearrangement uses TRBV6-4 and TRBJ2-3; tentatively, D is TRBD2 (7 bases). The V gene lost 6 bases and the J gene lost 0 bases, with 10 bases spanning the gap. This CDR3 is built from 14 residues. Germline V lookup: CDR1 MRHNA, CDR2 SNTAGT.

This sequence joins TRBV2 and TRBJ2-1; D is unresolved. The length of the CDR3 is 15 residues. Deletions cut 6 bases from V and 1 base from J, with 13 bases between. The germline V gene encodes CDR1 SNHLY and CDR2 FYNNEI. The CDR3 nucleotides read TGTGCCAGCAGGAAGGGATGGCTTTCCTACAATGAGCAGTTCTTC. Protein sequence: CASRKGWLSYNEQFF.

V is TRBV5-1 and J is TRBJ2-7, with D uncertain. V lost 1 base, J lost 1 base, and 12 bases lay in between. The CDR3 runs to 15 residues. Per the germline V gene, CDR1 is SGHRS and CDR2 is YFSETQ. The CDR3, as DNA: TGCGCCAGCAGCTTGACCCATGGCAAGTCCTACGAGCAGTACTTC. It translates to CASSLTHGKSYEQYF.

The V gene is TRBV6-6, the J gene TRBJ1-1, with D perhaps matching TRBD1 (5 bases). The CDR3 runs to 13 residues. The germline V gene encodes CDR1 MNHNY and CDR2 SVGAGI (reference sequence). The V end lost 6 bases, the J end lost 1 base, and 9 bases lay between the germline ends. The CDR3, as DNA: TGTGCCAGCAGCGACGGACAGAACACTGAAGCTTTCTTT. Translated, it gives CASSDGQNTEAFF.

About this clone: The sample contains more than one DNA sequence encoding this CDR3. V usage is TRBV5-1 and J usage is TRBJ2-1, with D unresolved. The CDR3 has 12 amino acids. Germline V CDR1 and CDR2: SGHRS, YFSETQ. V lost 1 base, J lost 5 bases, and 4 bases lay in between. CDR3 region: CASSLTDNEQFF. CDR3 bases: TGCGCCAGCAGCTTGACAGACAATGAGCAGTTCTTC.

This clone appeared a single time. The chain carries TRBV5-1 and TRBJ1-4; D gene ambiguous. The V end lost 3 bases, the J end lost 8 bases, and 17 bases lay between the germline ends. In germline, CDR1 is SGHRS, CDR2 YFSETQ. This CDR3 contains 15 residues. The CDR3 DNA is TGCGCCAGCAGCTGGACTGGGATCGAAGGGGAAAAACTGTTTTTT. The encoded protein is CASSWTGIEGEKLFF.

This clone occurred a few times. V is TRBV6-1 and J is TRBJ1-1; D unresolved. The V end was cut by 7 bases, the J end by 0 bases, with 15 bases between. Germline assignment: CDR1 MNHNS and CDR2 SASEGT. The CDR3 is 15 amino acids. The CDR3 reads CASTPLGGLNTEAFF. The CDR3 DNA reads TGTGCCAGCACCCCCCTCGGAGGTCTGAACACTGAAGCTTTCTTT.

The CDR3 DNA sequence: TGTGCCAGCAGCGACAAGGACAGCTCTGGAAACACCATATATTTT. Amino acid sequence: CASSDKDSSGNTIYF. J is TRBJ1-3 and V is TRBV11-2; D is possibly TRBD1 (6 bases). This CDR3 spans 15 amino acids. Per the germline V gene, CDR1 is SGHAT and CDR2 is FQNNGV. Trimming removed 5 bases from V and 0 bases from J, with 11 bases in between. The full variable domain, its missing parts supplied by reference TRBV11-2 and TRBJ1-3, is EAGVAQSPRYKIIEKRQSVAFWCNPISGHATLYWYQQILGQGPKLLIQFQNNGVVDDSQLPKDRFSAERLKGVDSTLKIQPAKLEDSAVYLCASSDKDSSGNTIYFGEGSWLTVV.

The gene calls are TRBV29-1 and TRBJ2-7; D gene uncertain. Deletions cut 7 bases from V and 5 bases from J, with 12 bases between. CDR3 length: 11 residues. CDR1 and CDR2 from the germline V gene are SQVTM and ANQGSEA. As DNA, the CDR3 is TGCAGCGCCGGAGCTAGGAACGAGCAGTACTTC. This sequence encodes CSAGARNEQYF.

This clone showed up just a few times. This chain connects TRBV5-1 to TRBJ2-3; no firm D call. With 0 bases removed from V and 4 bases from J, the gap between germline ends came to 6 bases. Per the germline V gene, CDR1 is SGHRS and CDR2 is YFSETQ. The CDR3 runs to 13 residues. The CDR3 region is CASSLAGSDTQYF. CDR3 DNA: TGCGCCAGCAGCTTGGCCGGTTCAGATACGCAGTATTTT.

The gene calls are TRBV5-1 and TRBJ2-3; D unclear. The CDR3 consists of 13 residues. The germline V and J ends were trimmed by 3 bases and 1 base, with 6 bases remaining between them. Germline V CDR1 and CDR2: SGHRS, YFSETQ. The chain's CDR3 is CASSSLRTDTQYF. The CDR3 nucleotides read TGCGCCAGCAGCTCCCTTCGCACAGATACGCAGTATTTT.

In DNA, the CDR3 is TGTGCCAGCACCGTGGGCCAGTACACTAATCAGCCCCAGCATTTT. Translated, it gives CASTVGQYTNQPQHF. The V call is TRBV6-1, the J call TRBJ1-5; D unclear. Trimming took off 7 bases at V and 4 bases at J, with 17 bases between the two ends. The CDR3 has 15 amino acids. Germline CDR1 reads MNHNS; CDR2 reads SASEGT.

The chain links TRBV7-2 to TRBJ1-1; the match to TRBD1 covers 7 bases. The CDR3 extends over 14 amino acids. Unmatched junction bases numbered 7, after V lost 5 bases and J lost 4 bases. The germline V gene has CDR1 SGHTA and CDR2 FQGNSA. As DNA, the CDR3 is TGTGCCAGCAGCCGACAGGGACCGGTCACTGAAGCTTTCTTT. Its translation: CASSRQGPVTEAFF.

The rearrangement links TRBV5-1 to TRBJ2-7, with TRBD2 matching 10 bases. This CDR3 contains 14 residues. Germline CDR1 reads SGHRS; CDR2 reads YFSETQ. Unmatched junction bases numbered 3, after V lost 4 bases and J lost 2 bases. The CDR3 reads CASSPSGGAYEQYF. The CDR3, as DNA: TGCGCCAGCAGCCCCAGCGGGGGGGCCTACGAGCAGTACTTC.

This clone was observed a handful of times. V is TRBV15 and J is TRBJ1-1, with no clear D. The CDR3 is 12 amino acids. V was shortened by 0 bases and J by 5 bases, with 4 bases between the two germline ends. Germline V gene sequence: CDR1 LNHNV, CDR2 YYDKDF (reference sequence). Here the CDR3 DNA reads TGTGCCACCAGCAGAGATGTGACTGAAGCTTTCTTT. This sequence encodes CATSRDVTEAFF.

This clone is classed as medium-sized. Other DNA sequences within the sample encode an identical CDR3. The J gene is TRBJ2-3, the V gene TRBV6-4; weak D call: TRBD2 (7 bases). There are 14 residues in the CDR3. Germline V lookup: CDR1 MRHNA, CDR2 SNTAGT. V lost 2 bases, J lost 2 bases, and 8 bases lay in between. The CDR3 sequence is CASSDGGATDTQYF. Written as DNA, the CDR3 is TGTGCCAGCAGTGACGGGGGGGCCACAGATACGCAGTATTTT.

This rearrangement joins TRBV6-5 to TRBJ1-5, with D unresolved. Trimming cost V 2 bases and J 1 base, with 9 bases left between them. Per germline, CDR1 MNHEY and CDR2 SVGAGI. CDR3 length: 15 amino acids. CDR3 sequence (DNA): TGTGCCAGCAGTTACGGCGCTGGCAGCAATCAGCCCCAGCATTTT. Its translation is CASSYGAGSNQPQHF.

About this clone itself: This clone may be a read error of a much larger clone one base away. The chain is built from TRBV6-4 and TRBJ2-2; no clear D gene. The CDR3 is 13 residues long. CDR1 is MRHNA and CDR2 is SNTAGT in the germline V gene. The V and J ends lost 2 bases and 3 bases respectively, with 4 bases between them. CDR3 in amino acids: CASSDGDTGELFF. In DNA, the CDR3 is TGTGCCAGCAGTGACGGGGACACCGGGGAGCTGTTTTTT.